Below are 6 T cell receptor beta chains sequenced from a single sample in a study of response to subunit inactivated influenza vaccine. TCRdb passed the RT-PCR reads through MiXCR, listing each CDR3 protein once. The sample consists of more than 700,000 distinct CDR3 sequences, around 21% of them appearing once. Sequencing was performed on PBMCs from blood, taken 4 to 6 days after vaccination. Receptor source: a man aged 45-65 years who received an inactivated influenza vaccine.

This sequence joins TRBV11-2 and TRBJ2-3; weak D call: TRBD2 (5 bases). The CDR3 spans 14 residues. Looked up from germline, CDR1 is SGHAT and CDR2 is FQNNGV. Between the trimmed V and J ends, which lost 5 bases and 4 bases, there was a span of 13 bases. Here the CDR3 reads CASSQDSYADTQYF. As DNA, the CDR3 is TGTGCCAGCAGCCAGGACTCATACGCAGATACGCAGTATTTT.

This clonotype was counted a few times. The chain is built from TRBV4-3 and TRBJ2-5; tentatively, D is TRBD1 or TRBD2 (6 bases each). CDR3 length: 16 amino acids. V dropped 0 bases and J dropped 5 bases, with 16 bases sitting between them. Germline V gene lookup returns CDR1 LGHNA and CDR2 YSLEER. DNA of the CDR3: TGCGCCAGCAGCCAAGATTATTGGGGGGCGGGGGAGACCCAGTACTTC. Its protein is CASSQDYWGAGETQYF.

This chain links TRBV5-1 with TRBJ2-7; 7 nucleotides align to TRBD2. V trimming: 2 bases; J trimming: 3 bases; junction bases outside the gene matches: 2. Germline V gene sequence: CDR1 SGHRS, CDR2 YFSETQ. The CDR3 has 13 amino acids. This CDR3 reads CASSFGTNYEQYF. In DNA form, the CDR3 reads TGCGCCAGCAGCTTCGGGACTAACTACGAGCAGTACTTC.

This clonotype was observed a handful of times. The chain has TRBV12-3 or TRBV12-4 and TRBJ1-2; a weak D match, TRBD1 (6 bases). The V and J ends lost 7 bases and 4 bases respectively, with 16 bases between them. This CDR3 spans 14 amino acids. DNA for the CDR3: TGTGCCAGCAATACGGACAGTCCTCGCTATGGCTACACCTTC. Residues: CASNTDSPRYGYTF.

The J gene is TRBJ2-7, the V gene TRBV14; D gene ambiguous. Germline-derived CDR1 and CDR2 are SGHDN and FVKESK. The CDR3 has 12 amino acids. V was cut by 8 bases and J by 3 bases, with 11 bases left in between. CDR3 coding DNA: TGTGCCAGCTCCCGTTCCCTCTACGAGCAGTACTTC. The encoded protein is CASSRSLYEQYF.

This chain connects TRBV6-5 to TRBJ2-7; the D gene is possibly TRBD1 (5 bases). Trimming left V 0 bases short and J 3 bases short, with 9 bases between. CDR1 and CDR2 from the germline V gene are MNHEY and SVGAGI. The length of the CDR3 is 14 residues. CDR3 bases: TGTGCCAGCAGTTACTCTAGCCAGGGCTACGAGCAGTACTTC. This encodes CASSYSSQGYEQYF.